The subject of this entry is one T cell receptor (beta chain). What it recognizes is unknown. The sample is drawn from a study of CD8+ T cells in alopecia areata. Germline V gives CDR1 SGHNT, CDR2 YYREEE (reference sequence). The V gene lost 3 bases and the J gene lost 2 bases, with 13 bases spanning the gap. The CDR3 is 15 residues long. The study, taken as a whole, reports: Clonality in lesional scalp, especially alopecia totalis/universalis, exceeded that of normal scalp. Scalp sample data also include resident alphabeta T cells from normal skin. It was less clear whether patients shared TCRs than it was in mice, possibly because of HLA.

Reverse transcription of extracted RNA yielded cDNA, which provided the sequencing template. Sequenced by immunoSEQ multiplex PCR; TCRdb stores in-frame clones only, minus some. This sample has about 130,000 clones, with around three fifths found just once. The TCR originated in a human donor with alopecia areata. The sequenced sample was CD4+ T cells sorted from blood, obtained at week 0. The chain joins TRBV5-4 to TRBJ2-3, with D perhaps TRBD2 (5 bases). CDR3 nucleotide sequence: TGTGCCAGCAGCTCGGGATCTCAGGCCACAGATACGCAGTATTTT. It specifies CASSSGSQATDTQYF.